These T cell receptor beta chains were read from a single sample in a study of tumor-infiltrating lymphocytes in localized non-small cell lung cancer. Produced via immunoSEQ multiplex PCR; TCRdb's table is partial and in-frame only. The sample consists of 8,500 to 10,000 clones, 60% to 70% of them appearing once. Specimen: uninvolved lung tissue not adjacent to the tumor. Receptors originate from a human donor with non-small cell lung cancer. CDR3s include the opening cysteine and the closing phenylalanine or tryptophan. A D gene is named only where the DNA matches it firmly.

d_call j_call v_call cdr3_aa
NA TRBJ1-5 TRBV29-1 CSVGTAFNQPQHF
TRBD2 TRBJ2-1 TRBV2 CASSEVGLAGYNEQFF
TRBD1 TRBJ2-7 TRBV5-1 CASSLGDSTYEQYF
NA TRBJ2-3 TRBV30 CAWKRRTDTQYF
NA TRBJ1-2 TRBV28 CASSETSTGNSYGYTF
NA TRBJ2-7 TRBV4-3 CASSQGRGGGYEQYF
TRBD1 TRBJ2-1 TRBV7-2 CASSLQGALLFF
TRBD2 TRBJ2-1 TRBV4-1 CASSQGMWEGHEQFF
NA TRBJ1-1 TRBV6-5 CASSYSTPGNTEAFF
NA TRBJ2-3 TRBV4-3 CASSQAQGDTQYF
TRBD2 TRBJ2-7 TRBV2 CASSEWREASYEQYF
NA TRBJ1-2 TRBV6-5 CASSYSYLRGYTF
NA TRBJ1-5 TRBV18 CASSPSGDQPQHF
NA TRBJ1-2 TRBV4-1 CASRRDGSYGYTF
NA TRBJ1-2 TRBV5-1 CASSDPQGDPYGYTF
TRBD2 TRBJ2-7 TRBV5-1 CASGGEGGHEQYF
NA TRBJ1-2 TRBV30 CAWMGDSTGYTF